This TCR beta chain was sequenced for a study of T-cell reconstitution after alpha-beta-depleted transplantation in children. Broader study findings: Some patients' high day-60 TCRbeta diversity was traced to surviving recipient T cells and thymic progenitors. Newly produced T cells mostly provided counts and TCRbeta diversity after one year, as hyperexpanded clones declined. Alpha-beta T cells present about two months after transplant were reported to originate from several hundred expanded graft clones.

CDR1 is DFQATT, CDR2 SNEGSKA, per germline (reference sequence). Trimming took 1 base from V and 4 from J; bases not matched to a gene: 16. There are 19 residues in the CDR3. In this sample, this clonotype turned up a few times. What it recognizes is unknown. Unique molecular identifiers were used in preparing the TCRbeta library. A single record per CDR3 protein comes from TCRdb applying MiXCR to the PCR reads. The sample yields roughly 340,000 distinct CDR3 sequences, 15% to 20% seen once. The rearrangement joins TRBV20-1 to TRBJ2-3; 11 bases line up with TRBD2. The sequence derives from a male patient under 10 years old who had a stem cell transplant for acute lymphoblastic leukemia, so the T cells may come from the graft donor. The source was PBMCs, mostly from graft donor cells, collected 360 days after TCRalphabeta/CD19-depleted stem cell transplant. The CDR3 protein is CSARGSLAGGLQTADTQYF. Here the CDR3 DNA reads TGCAGTGCTAGAGGTTCCCTAGCGGGAGGTCTTCAGACCGCAGATACGCAGTATTTT.